The present T cell receptor beta chain was sequenced within a study of blood T cell repertoires in COVID-19. The wider study: Nucleic acid was either cDNA or gDNA, and it came from T cells, B-cell-depleted T cells, or PBMCs.

V shed 3 bases and J shed 2 bases, with 17 bases lying between them. This CDR3 has 16 residues. The germline gives CDR1 KGHSH, CDR2 LQKENI. Some clones are missing from TCRdb's copy, which holds only in-frame ones; the method was immunoSEQ multiplex PCR. The sample carries around 89,000 clones, about two thirds recorded once. The chain couples TRBV18 to TRBJ2-7, with D possibly matching TRBD1 (6 bases). This receptor was obtained from a woman of 80 years or more with acute or convalescent COVID-19. Sequenced material: peripheral blood. In DNA form, the CDR3 reads TGTGCCAGCTCACCGATTCCCGTGGACAGCGCCTACGAGCAGTACTTC. Translated, it gives CASSPIPVDSAYEQYF.